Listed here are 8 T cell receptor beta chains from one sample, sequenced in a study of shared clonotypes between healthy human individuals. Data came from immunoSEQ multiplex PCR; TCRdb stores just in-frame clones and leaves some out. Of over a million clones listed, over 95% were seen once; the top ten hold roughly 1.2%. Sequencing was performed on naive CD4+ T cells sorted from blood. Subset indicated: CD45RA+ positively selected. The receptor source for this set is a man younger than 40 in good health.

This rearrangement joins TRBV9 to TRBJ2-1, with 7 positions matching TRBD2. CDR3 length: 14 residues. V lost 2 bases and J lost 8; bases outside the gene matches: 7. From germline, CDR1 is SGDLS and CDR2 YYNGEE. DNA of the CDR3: TGTGCCAGCAGCGTGGCGGGAGTGGTTGATGAGCAGTTCTTC. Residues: CASSVAGVVDEQFF.

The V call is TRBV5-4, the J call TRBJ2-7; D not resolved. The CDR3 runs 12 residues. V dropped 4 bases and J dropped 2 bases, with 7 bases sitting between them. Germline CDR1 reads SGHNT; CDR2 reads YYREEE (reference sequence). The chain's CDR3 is CASSRGAYEQYF. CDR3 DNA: TGTGCCAGCAGCCGCGGTGCCTACGAGCAGTACTTC.

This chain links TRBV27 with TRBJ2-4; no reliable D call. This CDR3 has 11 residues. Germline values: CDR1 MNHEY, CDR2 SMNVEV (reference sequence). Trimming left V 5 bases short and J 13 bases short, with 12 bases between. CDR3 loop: CASSPGSKQYF. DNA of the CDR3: TGTGCCAGCAGTCCTGGGTCTAAGCAGTACTTC.

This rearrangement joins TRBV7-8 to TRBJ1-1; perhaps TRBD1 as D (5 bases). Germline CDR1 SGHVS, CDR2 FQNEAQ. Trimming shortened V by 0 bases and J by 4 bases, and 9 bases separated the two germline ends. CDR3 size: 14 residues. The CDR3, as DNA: TGTGCCAGCAGCTTAGCTTCTGGGGGCACTGAAGCTTTCTTT. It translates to CASSLASGGTEAFF.

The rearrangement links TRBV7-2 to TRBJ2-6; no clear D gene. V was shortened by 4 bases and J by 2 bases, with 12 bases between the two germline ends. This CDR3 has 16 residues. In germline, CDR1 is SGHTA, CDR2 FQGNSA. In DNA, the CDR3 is TGTGCCAGCAGCTCAATGTGGGGAACTGGGGCCAACGTCCTGACTTTC. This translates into CASSSMWGTGANVLTF.

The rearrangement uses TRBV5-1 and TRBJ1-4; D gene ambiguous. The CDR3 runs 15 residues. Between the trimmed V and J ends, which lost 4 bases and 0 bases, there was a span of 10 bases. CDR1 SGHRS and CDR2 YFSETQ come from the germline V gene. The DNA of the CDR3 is TGCGCCAGCAGCCGTCCCGGGTCAACTAATGAAAAACTGTTTTTT. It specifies CASSRPGSTNEKLFF.

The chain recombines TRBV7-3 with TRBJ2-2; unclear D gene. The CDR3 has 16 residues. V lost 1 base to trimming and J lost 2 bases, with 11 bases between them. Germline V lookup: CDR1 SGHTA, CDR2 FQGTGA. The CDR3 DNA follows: TGTGCCAGCAGCTTAATTGGCTCCCCTAACACCGGGGAGCTGTTTTTT. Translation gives CASSLIGSPNTGELFF.

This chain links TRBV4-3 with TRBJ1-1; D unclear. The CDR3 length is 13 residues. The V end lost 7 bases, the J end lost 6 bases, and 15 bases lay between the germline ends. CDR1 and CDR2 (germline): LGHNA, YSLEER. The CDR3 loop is CASTKDLGAEAFF. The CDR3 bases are TGCGCCAGCACCAAGGACCTGGGCGCTGAAGCTTTCTTT.